This paragraph reports one TCR beta chain. The antigen it binds to is not known. No much larger clone is present one base from it, and per-base qualities are unavailable. The method behind the library was the immunoSEQ multiplex PCR assay. Sourced from immuneACCESS, this table was stored by TCRdb with only in-frame sequences that have V and J called. A share of the clones is absent; for the studies checked, an unresolved V gene accounts for under half, and the remainder has no known explanation. The sample table lists about 35,000 clones, roughly nine tenths of them with a count of one. The leading ten clones occupy approximately 5.1% of the sample. The sample belongs to a study of T cell changes during pregnancy in multiple sclerosis (dated by TCRdb to between 2018 and 2021). In terms of the full investigation: In women with multiple sclerosis, the researchers looked at how the T cell repertoire shifted as pregnancy progressed.

Based on the germline V gene (reference sequence), the CDR1 and CDR2 sequences are SEHNR and FQNEAQ. Clipping removes 5 bases from V and 2 bases from J, with 9 as the unmatched junction base count. The CDR3, cysteine through phenylalanine, is 15 amino acids long. Only CDR3 DNA remains: 45 bases, in frame from the first base. Sequences were derived from peripheral blood, sampled in the third trimester of pregnancy. The chain is encoded by TRBV7-9 joined to TRBJ2-7, with 7 bases aligning to TRBD1. The TCR originated in a female donor in good health, enrolled as a control in a pregnancy study. The CDR3 reads CASSLPRDSAYEQYF. The nucleotide sequence is TGTGCCAGCAGCCTCCCCCGGGACAGTGCCTACGAGCAGTACTTC.